The 12 T cell receptor beta chains reported below all come from one sample, sequenced in a study of control samples from healthy donors and cancer patients. The method was immunoSEQ multiplex PCR; TCRdb's version includes in-frame clones alone and lacks a portion of them. The repertoire has 170,000 or so clones, 85% to 95% of them found once; the top ten carry 8.5%. Specimen: blood. These receptors were collected from a woman aged 40 to 50 in good health.

This chain uses TRBV6-1 with TRBJ1-1; D is undetermined. This CDR3 comprises 13 residues. Germline V gene data show CDR1 as MNHNS and CDR2 as SASEGT. The ends were cut back, 5 bases at V and 6 bases at J, with 13 bases in the middle. The chain's CDR3 is CASSPLRRPEAFF. The CDR3 DNA follows: TGTGCCAGCAGTCCTTTAAGGAGGCCTGAAGCTTTCTTT.

In its sample, this clone was seen once. This chain uses TRBV7-2 with TRBJ1-4, with D unresolved. V was shortened by 1 base and J by 5 bases, with 11 bases between the two germline ends. CDR1 and CDR2 from the germline V gene are SGHTA and FQGNSA. The CDR3 is 15 amino acids. The CDR3 coding sequence is TGTGCCAGCAGCTTAGGTGGGCGGCCGAATGAAAAACTGTTTTTT. Protein: CASSLGGRPNEKLFF.

The chain's CDR3 is CASSREGAGQPQHF. In nucleotides, the CDR3 is TGTGCCAGCAGTAGGGAGGGAGCAGGCCAGCCCCAGCATTTT. V is TRBV6-5 and J is TRBJ1-5; D remains ambiguous. CDR1 and CDR2 (germline): MNHEY, SVGAGI. Trimming shortened V by 5 bases and J by 7 bases, and 15 bases separated the two germline ends. CDR3 length: 14 amino acids.

The genes are TRBV6-1 and TRBJ2-5; 12 nucleotides match TRBD2. Germline lookup yields CDR1 MNHNS and CDR2 SASEGT. The junction had 2 bases not matched to a gene; V was cut back by 1 base and J by 2 bases. The CDR3 has 16 amino acids. DNA for the CDR3: TGTGCCAGCAGTGAAGTCGGACTAGCGGGACAAGAGACCCAGTACTTC. As protein: CASSEVGLAGQETQYF.

V gene TRBV5-1 combines with J gene TRBJ2-3; TRBD2 matches at 7 bases. V was clipped by 5 bases and J by 6 bases; unmatched bases: 12. From germline, CDR1 is SGHRS and CDR2 YFSETQ. The CDR3 spans 15 residues. CDR3 sequence reads: CASRASGVIMDTQYF. The CDR3, as DNA: TGCGCCAGCAGGGCTAGCGGCGTAATAATGGATACGCAGTATTTT. The variable domain in full, completed from reference TRBV5-1 and TRBJ2-3, reads KAGVTQTPRYLIKTRGQQVTLSCSPISGHRSVSWYQQTPGQGLQFLFEYFSETQRNKGNFPGRFSGRQFSNSRSEMNVSTLELGDSALYLCASRASGVIMDTQYFGPGTRLTVL.

V and J are TRBV7-6 and TRBJ1-1; D gene ambiguous. V was pared by 1 base and J by 0 bases, with 9 bases between. Germline CDR1 SGHVS, CDR2 FNYEAQ. The CDR3 covers 15 residues. CDR3 bases: TGTGCCAGCAGCTTAGGTCCGGGGTTGAACACTGAAGCTTTCTTT. Protein sequence: CASSLGPGLNTEAFF.

This chain joins TRBV5-5 and TRBJ1-5; perhaps TRBD1 as D (5 bases). Between the trimmed V and J ends, which lost 4 bases and 7 bases, there was a span of 15 bases. Per germline, CDR1 SGHKS and CDR2 YYEKEE (reference sequence). The CDR3 is 14 residues long. Written as DNA, the CDR3 is TGTGCCAGCAGCCCTGAGGGGATAGGGCAGCCCCAGCATTTT. Amino acids: CASSPEGIGQPQHF.

The genes are TRBV3-1 (or the pseudogene TRBV3-2) and TRBJ2-7; TRBD2 matches 7 bases. J was trimmed by 2 bases and V by 6 bases; bases with no gene match: 4. CDR1 LGHDT and CDR2 YNNKEL come from the germline V gene (reference sequence). This CDR3 contains 13 residues. CDR3 sequence reads: CASRPSGTYEQYF. The CDR3 DNA is TGTGCCAGCAGGCCTAGCGGTACCTACGAGCAGTACTTC.

This clone turned up a few times. The CDR3 loop reads CSVERWVDNEQFF. The CDR3 bases are TGCAGCGTTGAACGATGGGTTGACAATGAGCAGTTCTTC. This rearrangement joins TRBV29-1 to TRBJ2-1; D is unclear. Trimming left V 2 bases short and J 5 bases short, with 10 bases between. CDR1 and CDR2 (germline): SQVTM, ANQGSEA. The CDR3 contains 13 residues.

The V gene is TRBV2, the J gene TRBJ2-7; 7 bases line up with TRBD1. CDR3 length: 14 amino acids. Germline lookup yields CDR1 SNHLY and CDR2 FYNNEI. The ends lost 7 bases at V and 3 bases at J; junction bases unmatched: 9. The CDR3 DNA reads TGTGCCAGCACCTGGACAGGAAGGGTCTACGAGCAGTACTTC. Translating gives CASTWTGRVYEQYF.

The rearrangement links TRBV10-3 to TRBJ2-3; 10 bases map to TRBD1. Germline CDR1 and CDR2: ENHRY and SYGVKD. The CDR3 extends over 14 amino acids. The V segment lost 8 bases and the J segment 3 bases; nucleotides outside the gene matches: 5. DNA for the CDR3: TGTGCCATCGGTGGGACAGGGGAGACAGATACGCAGTATTTT. Protein product: CAIGGTGETDTQYF.

This rearrangement joins TRBV7-8 to TRBJ1-3; weak D call: TRBD1 (5 bases). V dropped 2 bases and J dropped 8 bases, with 19 bases sitting between them. Germline V gene sequence: CDR1 SGHVS, CDR2 FQNEAQ. This CDR3 is 16 amino acids long. The CDR3 reads CASSLRGPGMGDTIYF. The CDR3 DNA reads TGTGCCAGCAGCTTAAGGGGCCCAGGGATGGGGGACACCATATATTTT.